This T cell receptor (beta chain) emerged from a study of T cells in Graves' hyperthyroidism and ophthalmopathy (dated by TCRdb to the late 2010s). Looking at the study overall: Peripheral blood samples were taken at the time of initial diagnosis, prior to any treatment. To identify TCR V-J signatures that set the groups apart, the researchers used a discovery cohort of 100 or so patients, made up of under 50 with Graves' ophthalmopathy and 55 to 65 with stable Graves' hyperthyroidism. Whether ophthalmopathy could be predicted prospectively was tested in an independent validation cohort made up of under 20 hyperthyroidism patients plus 17 patients who later progressed to ophthalmopathy. For training and testing, the 100 patients in the discovery cohort were randomly divided in a 7:3 ratio. In addition, the study compared T-cell repertoires in thyroid tissue and in blood from roughly 6 Graves' hyperthyroidism patients. After sampling, hyperthyroidism patients received methimazole starting at 30 mg daily, and ophthalmopathy patients received high-dose intravenous methylprednisolone. The paper reports TCR Vbeta CDR3 sequencing of approximately 140 peripheral blood samples: 40 to 45 ophthalmopathy, 70 to 85 hyperthyroidism and around 17 progressor patients.

The full study reports these points: Sample size was not statistically predetermined, and blinding of investigators to group allocation was not performed. In validation, progression to ophthalmopathy was predicted by the model with about 70% sensitivity and 72.22% specificity, a median of about 6 months before onset. A 13 V-J signature model separated ophthalmopathy from stable hyperthyroidism, with around 90% sensitivity and roughly 81% specificity in cross-validation and 80%/75% in testing. Most expanded thyroid clonotypes (frequency above 0.001) were also found in blood, which suggests that blood repertoires may mirror thyroid immune responses.

TCR beta CDR3 regions were amplified from RNA transcripts. For the first round of RT-PCR on the TCR CDR3, the HTBI primer set was used together with the Qiagen OneStep RT-PCR kit. The libraries were constructed in a second round of multiplex PCR and then size-selected and purified. Paired-end sequencing of the libraries was performed with 100 bp reads on an Illumina HiSeq2000. Per the authors' processing: SOAPnuke was used to process the raw data, removing reads that contained adapters or uncalled bases, had a mean Phred below 15, or lacked an exact match to the constant primer or identifier. COPE v1.2.5 was used to merge the high-quality paired reads, and each unique nucleotide sequence was defined as a clonotype. Clonotypes were aligned to IMGT TRBV, TRBD and TRBJ reference segments using MiTCR v1.1. The analysis was restricted to V-J combinations with a frequency above 0.0001, which together covered 99% to 99.2% of the repertoires. The TCS score was defined as the ratio of F50 (clonal expansion) to E x V (chaos), calculated using BLOSUM62-based TCRdist between CDR3 peptides within each V-J. Welch's t-statistics and random forest reduced roughly 540 V-J features to about 13, which were used in a naive Bayes classifier (R e1071). TCRdb's own reprocessing of the public reads used fastp at Q25 and MiXCR and kept productive beta chains. Each CDR3 protein appears once, grouped with its most common genes and DNA. In this record, the V and J calls reflect TCRdb's handling and not the investigators' own analysis. In all, the sample holds 300,000 to 400,000 distinct CDR3 sequences, and 15% to 20% of those were seen once. About 49% of the sample is taken by the ten largest.

To note about this clonotype: What this receptor recognizes is not known. The input lacks base qualities; no much larger clone sits a single base away.

Via the germline V gene, CDR1 is SQVTM and CDR2 ANQGSEA. V was cut back by 3 bases and J by 2 bases, leaving a gap of 9 bases between them. The cysteine opens and the phenylalanine closes a CDR3 of 13 amino acids. The retained sequence is limited to the CDR3, 39 bases, with the frame set at the first base. A patient counted as having stable Graves' hyperthyroidism if no progression to ophthalmopathy occurred over 18 months of follow-up. Hyperthyroidism patients were newly diagnosed, had a disease duration of under 2 months, and were aged 18 to 65 years. Any patient with an uncontrolled infection, another autoimmune disease, pregnancy or lactation was excluded. Diagnoses were based on clinical symptoms, serum thyroxine and TRAb, thyroid ultrasound and orbital computed tomography. Ficoll-Paque density gradient centrifugation was used to isolate PBMCs from around 9.1 ml of fresh peripheral blood. Total RNA was extracted using Trizol reagent, and RNA quality was assessed on an Agilent 2100 Bioanalyzer.

The sample was blood. The sequence derives from a woman aged 45-60 years with Graves' hyperthyroidism. The V gene is TRBV29-1 and the J gene is TRBJ2-3; there is no confident call for the D gene. The CDR3 protein sequence reads: CSVEAAITDTQYF. The DNA sequence follows: TGCAGCGTTGAGGCAGCTATCACAGATACGCAGTATTTT.